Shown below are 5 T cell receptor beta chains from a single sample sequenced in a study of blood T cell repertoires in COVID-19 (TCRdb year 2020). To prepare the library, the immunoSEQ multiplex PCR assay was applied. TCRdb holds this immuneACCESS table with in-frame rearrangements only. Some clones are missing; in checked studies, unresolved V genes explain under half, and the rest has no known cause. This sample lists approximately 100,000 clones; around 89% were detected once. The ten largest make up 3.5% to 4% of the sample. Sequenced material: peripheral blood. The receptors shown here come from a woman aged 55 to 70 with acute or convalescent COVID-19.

CDR3 coding DNA: TGTGCCAGCAGGCAGGGGGCTGTTCACACTGAAGCTTTCTTT. It codes for CASRQGAVHTEAFF. The chain carries TRBV27 and TRBJ1-1, with 8 nucleotides matching TRBD1. The CDR3 sequence is 14 residues long. Germline CDR1 MNHEY, CDR2 SMNVEV (reference sequence). The junction had 6 bases not matched to a gene; V was cut back by 6 bases and J by 3 bases.

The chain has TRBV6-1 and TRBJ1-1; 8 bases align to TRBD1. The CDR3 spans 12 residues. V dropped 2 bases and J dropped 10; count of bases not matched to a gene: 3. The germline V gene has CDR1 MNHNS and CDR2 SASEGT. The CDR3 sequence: CASSELTGGAFF. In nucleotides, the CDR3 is TGTGCCAGCAGTGAATTAACAGGGGGAGCTTTCTTT.

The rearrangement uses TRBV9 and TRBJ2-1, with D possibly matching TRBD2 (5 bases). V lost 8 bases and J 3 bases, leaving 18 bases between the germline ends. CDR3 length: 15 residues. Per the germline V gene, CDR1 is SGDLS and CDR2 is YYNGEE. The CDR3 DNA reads TGTGCCAGTGCCGAGAGTGGGGAGCTCTACAATGAGCAGTTCTTC. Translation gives CASAESGELYNEQFF. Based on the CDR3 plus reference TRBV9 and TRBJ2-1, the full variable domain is DSGVTQTPKHLITATGQRVTLRCSPRSGDLSVYWYQQSLDQGLQFLIQYYNGEERAKGNILERFSAQQFPDLHSELNLSSLELGDSALYFCASAESGELYNEQFFGPGTRLTVL.

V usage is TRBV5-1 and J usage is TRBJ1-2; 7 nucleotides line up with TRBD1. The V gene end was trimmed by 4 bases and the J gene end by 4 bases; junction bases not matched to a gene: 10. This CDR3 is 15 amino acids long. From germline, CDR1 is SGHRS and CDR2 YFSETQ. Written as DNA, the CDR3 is TGCGCCAGCAGCGAACAGGGGATAGGCCCCTATGGCTACACCTTC. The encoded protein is CASSEQGIGPYGYTF. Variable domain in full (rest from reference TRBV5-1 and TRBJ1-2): KAGVTQTPRYLIKTRGQQVTLSCSPISGHRSVSWYQQTPGQGLQFLFEYFSETQRNKGNFPGRFSGRQFSNSRSEMNVSTLELGDSALYLCASSEQGIGPYGYTFGSGTRLTVV.

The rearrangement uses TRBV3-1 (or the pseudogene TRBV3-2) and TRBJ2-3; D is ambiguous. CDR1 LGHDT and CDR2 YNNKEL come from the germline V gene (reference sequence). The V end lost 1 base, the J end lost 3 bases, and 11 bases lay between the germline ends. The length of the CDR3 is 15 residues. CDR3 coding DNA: TGTGCCAGCAGCCAAGGGGTGTTCGGGACAGATACGCAGTATTTT. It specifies CASSQGVFGTDTQYF.